This TCR beta chain emerged from a study of T-cell reconstitution after alpha-beta-depleted transplantation in children. V lost 2 bases to trimming and J lost 2 bases, with 15 bases between them. From germline, CDR1 is DFQATT and CDR2 SNEGSKA (reference sequence). The CDR3 sequence is 16 residues long. The TCRbeta library was prepared with unique molecular identifiers. TCRdb reprocessed the PCR reads with MiXCR, giving one entry per CDR3 protein. The table records some 640,000 distinct CDR3 sequences, 15% to 20% of them present only once. This clonotype was counted only a few times. This specimen consisted of PBMCs from the stem cell graft donor, obtained from the stem cell graft. The V gene is TRBV20-1, the J gene TRBJ2-2, with a possible D match to TRBD1 (6 bases). The source of this sequence is a human donor who donated a stem cell graft to a child with acute myeloid leukemia. CDR3 in DNA: TGCAGTGCTAGACCTATAACCAGGGGTAACACCGGGGAGCTGTTTTTT. Protein product: CSARPITRGNTGELFF.